The 7 T cell receptor beta chains presented below share a single source sample, sequenced in a study of blood T cell repertoires in COVID-19. Repertoires were generated with immunoSEQ multiplex PCR, while TCRdb's copy carries only in-frame clones and drops some. The data contain 100,000 to 150,000 clones, about 74% of them singletons. The source material was peripheral blood. These receptors were obtained from a man aged 55 to 70 with acute or convalescent COVID-19.

Only one count was recorded for this clone. CDR3 sequence: CASRWTGGGYTF. The DNA of the CDR3 is TGCGCCAGCCGCTGGACAGGGGGAGGCTACACCTTC. The V call is TRBV10-2, the J call TRBJ1-2; 10 nucleotides match TRBD1. J was trimmed by 8 bases and V by 8 bases; bases with no gene match: 5. The CDR3 consists of 12 residues. Germline CDR1 WSHSY, CDR2 SAAADI.

This chain joins TRBV19 and TRBJ2-3, with unresolved D. The CDR3 length is 13 residues. CDR1 and CDR2 from the germline V gene are LNHDA and SQIVND (reference sequence). V lost 6 bases to trimming and J lost 2 bases, with 9 bases between them. The CDR3 is CASRSDSTDTQYF. CDR3 bases: TGTGCCAGTAGGTCAGACTCCACAGATACGCAGTATTTT.

This clone was seen only once. CDR3: CASSRGHQVSTGELFF. For the CDR3, the DNA is TGTGCCAGCAGTAGGGGCCACCAGGTCTCCACCGGGGAGCTGTTTTTT. The chain couples TRBV25-1 to TRBJ2-2; D possibly corresponds to TRBD1 (5 bases). V gave up 5 bases and J gave up 4 bases, with 17 bases separating them. Germline CDR1 is MGHDK and CDR2 is SYGVNS. The length of the CDR3 is 16 residues.

This rearrangement joins TRBV6-1 to TRBJ1-2, with 8 bases that match TRBD1. Germline CDR1 is MNHNS and CDR2 is SASEGT. The CDR3 is made up of 16 amino acids. Trimming at V came to 2 bases and at J to 6 bases, leaving 11 bases not matched to a gene. CDR3 loop: CASSEYFPTGAHGYTF. In DNA, the CDR3 is TGTGCCAGCAGTGAATACTTCCCGACAGGGGCCCATGGCTACACCTTC.

This chain uses TRBV9 with TRBJ1-2; D is possibly TRBD1 (5 bases). The CDR3 is 14 amino acids. CDR1 is SGDLS, CDR2 YYNGEE, per germline. V lost 2 bases to trimming and J lost 8 bases, with 16 bases between them. For the CDR3, the DNA is TGTGCCAGCAGCGTTACCAGGCGCCCAGGGGGCTACACCTTC. This translates into CASSVTRRPGGYTF.

The chain is built from TRBV19 and TRBJ1-2; maybe TRBD1 (6 bases). V was cut by 10 bases and J by 0 bases, with 12 bases left in between. The CDR3 has 13 amino acids. Germline CDR1 reads LNHDA; CDR2 reads SQIVND (reference sequence). The CDR3 sequence: CATQDRANYGYTF. CDR3 DNA: TGTGCCACCCAGGACAGAGCTAACTATGGCTACACCTTC.

This chain links TRBV7-3 with TRBJ1-1; D is ambiguous. CDR3 length: 15 residues. V was trimmed by 3 bases and J by 4 bases, leaving 15 bases between them. CDR1 and CDR2 from the germline V gene are SGHTA and FQGTGA. CDR3 sequence (DNA): TGTGCCAGCAGCTTCCAGTCCAGAGGTATCACTGAAGCTTTCTTT. Residues: CASSFQSRGITEAFF.